Reported below is one T cell receptor (beta chain). Its antigen is currently unknown. The data derive from a study of T cell repertoires in cytomegalovirus infection. The overall study: Public TCR beta signatures marked donors with CMV infection and the matching HLA.

General study results and limits: Cumulated frequencies of public TCR beta families served to identify carriers of CMV plus the relevant HLA. Clonotypes of TCR beta that were HLA-C-restricted and CMV-specific dominated the ex vivo response.

CDR3 size: 15 residues. Trimming removed 2 bases at V and 1 base at J, with 8 bases between. Germline V gene data show CDR1 as MNHEY and CDR2 as SVGAGI. TCRdb independently ran MiXCR on the reads; one entry per CDR3 protein. The table records approximately 500,000 distinct CDR3 sequences, about 11% of them present only once. This clonotype was obtained from a human donor in good health (CMV status not recorded). Some clones in this sample may be carry-over from other donors' samples. The V and J genes are TRBV6-5 and TRBJ2-2, with D hard to call. Sequenced: PBMCs. CDR3 DNA sequence: TGTGCCAGCAGTTACGACCGTAGGAACACCGGGGAGCTGTTTTTT. Its translation: CASSYDRRNTGELFF.